The next 31 T cell receptor beta chains were all read from a single sample in a study of identical twins. TCRdb reprocessed the 5' RACE reads via MiXCR and lists one record per CDR3 protein. The table has about 250,000 distinct CDR3 sequences, 7.5% seen once; the top ten hold 5.4%. The sample was also linked to a second study, of yellow fever vaccine responses in identical twins.

What was sequenced was CD8+ T cells sorted from blood. The receptors shown here come from a woman between 18 and 29 years old in good health.

V gene TRBV28 combines with J gene TRBJ2-7; D might be TRBD1 (6 bases). Germline V gene sequence: CDR1 MDHEN, CDR2 SYDVKM. The CDR3 spans 19 residues. V was clipped by 6 bases and J by 2 bases, with 29 bases between them. The CDR3 DNA sequence: TGTGCCAGCAGCCTTAGCCCCCAGGGGTCCCCCACCCTAGCCTACGAGCAGTACGTC. Protein product: CASSLSPQGSPTLAYEQYV.

This clonotype was detected ten times or more. J is TRBJ2-3 and V is TRBV7-9; TRBD2 aligns across 10 bases. The CDR3 extends over 16 amino acids. Germline assignment: CDR1 SEHNR and CDR2 FQNEAQ (reference sequence). V shed 3 bases and J 5 bases; nucleotides not matched to a gene: 8. The CDR3 DNA reads TGTGCCAGCAGCTTGGAGCGGGAGGGCCCTGGAGATACGCAGTATTTT. Amino acids: CASSLEREGPGDTQYF.

This clonotype occurred a few times. The rearrangement joins TRBV5-1 to TRBJ2-3; tentatively, D is TRBD1 or TRBD2 (6 bases each). Per the germline V gene, CDR1 is SGHRS and CDR2 is YFSETQ. This CDR3 region has 16 residues. The V and J ends lost 4 bases and 2 bases respectively, with 17 bases between them. For the CDR3, the DNA is TGCGCCAGCAGCCCCGATCGGGGGCCGGCCACAGATACGCAGTATTTT. As protein: CASSPDRGPATDTQYF.

V gene TRBV7-3 combines with J gene TRBJ2-1; TRBD1 or TRBD2 may be the D gene (5 bases each). V was cut by 1 base and J by 7 bases, with 11 bases left in between. The CDR3 spans 14 residues. Germline V gives CDR1 SGHTA, CDR2 FQGTGA. The CDR3 region is CASSLNGGGNEQFF. The CDR3 region has the DNA TGTGCCAGCAGCTTAAATGGTGGGGGAAATGAGCAGTTCTTC.

This clonotype has ten or more counts. The V gene is TRBV28, the J gene TRBJ1-1, with TRBD1 identical over 10 bases. CDR1 MDHEN and CDR2 SYDVKM come from the germline V gene. Trimming took 5 bases from V and 0 from J; bases not matched to a gene: 12. This CDR3 has 18 amino acids. For the CDR3, the DNA is TGTGCCAGCAGTGACGACAGGGACAGGGGATCGATGAACACTGAAGCTTTCTTT. It is translated as CASSDDRDRGSMNTEAFF. The whole variable domain, filled in from reference TRBV28 and TRBJ1-1, reads DVKVTQSSRYLVKRTGEKVFLECVQDMDHENMFWYRQDPGLGLRLIYFSYDVKMKEKGDIPEGYSVSREKKERFSLILESASTNQTSMYLCASSDDRDRGSMNTEAFFGQGTRLTVV.

With respect to this clonotype: One base away lies a much larger clone, so this may be a sequencing read error. The rearrangement uses TRBV12-3 or TRBV12-4 and TRBJ2-5; 8 nucleotides match TRBD2. CDR3 length: 15 amino acids. The ends lost 4 bases at V and 2 bases at J; junction bases unmatched: 6. CDR3 protein: CASSWISGDQETQYF. The CDR3 region has the DNA TGTGCCAGCAGTTGGATTAGCGGGGATCAAGAGACCCAGTACTTC.

In its sample, this clonotype was seen many times. The rearrangement joins TRBV28 to TRBJ1-4; no clear D gene. Germline CDR1 is MDHEN and CDR2 is SYDVKM. V was shortened by 3 bases and J by 1 base, with 9 bases between the two germline ends. This CDR3 has 15 residues. DNA of the CDR3: TGTGCCAGCAGTTTTCGAAGTTTAACTAATGAAAAACTGTTTTTT. Protein: CASSFRSLTNEKLFF.

The genes are TRBV29-1 and TRBJ2-3; 9 positions match TRBD2. In germline, CDR1 is SQVTM, CDR2 ANQGSEA. The V gene end was trimmed by 1 base and the J gene end by 2 bases; junction bases not matched to a gene: 19. This CDR3 is built from 20 residues. CDR3 nucleotides: TGCAGCGTTGAAGGCAGAGCTAGCGGGATTTCGGGCGGTTACACAGATACGCAGTATTTT. This translates into CSVEGRASGISGGYTDTQYF.

The table lists this clonotype with many counts. The chain employs TRBV12-3 or TRBV12-4 and TRBJ2-7; 7 bases are a match to TRBD1. This CDR3 is 14 amino acids long. Trimming removed 7 bases from V and 0 bases from J; junction bases left unmatched: 6. CDR3 sequence reads: CASKPGQSSYEQYF. The CDR3 nucleotides are TGTGCCAGCAAACCGGGACAGAGCTCCTACGAGCAGTACTTC.

The chain uses TRBV5-5 and TRBJ2-1, with 8 bases identical to TRBD2. Germline-derived CDR1 and CDR2 are SGHKS and YYEKEE (reference sequence). V shed 4 bases, J shed 7 bases, and the junction held 10 bases outside the gene matches. The CDR3 totals 15 residues. The CDR3 DNA is TGTGCCAGCAGCCTTGGGATTAGCGGGATAAATGAGCAGTTCTTC. Its protein product is CASSLGISGINEQFF.

The chain joins TRBV12-3 or TRBV12-4 to TRBJ2-5; perhaps TRBD2 as D (6 bases). Trimming left V 5 bases short and J 5 bases short, with 18 bases between. This CDR3 has 15 residues. DNA of the CDR3: TGTGCCAGCAGTCCCCCCGAAGGAGGGGATGAGACCCAGTACTTC. It codes for CASSPPEGGDETQYF.

This clonotype was detected ten times or more. This chain joins TRBV20-1 and TRBJ2-3; D call uncertain. CDR1 and CDR2 from the germline V gene are DFQATT and SNEGSKA (reference sequence). V lost 2 bases and J 4 bases, leaving 13 bases between the germline ends. This CDR3 contains 14 residues. The DNA for the CDR3 is TGCAGTGCTAGAATGGAAAGGAGAGCAGATACGCAGTATTTT. This encodes CSARMERRADTQYF.

This clonotype was observed at least ten times. J is TRBJ2-7 and V is TRBV7-9; D is undetermined. Trimming pared 1 base from V and 4 bases from J, leaving 11 bases between. This CDR3 has 14 amino acids. From germline, CDR1 is SEHNR and CDR2 FQNEAQ (reference sequence). The CDR3 nucleotides read TGTGCCAGCAGCTTAGAGAGTAGCAGTTACGAGCAGTACTTC. It yields the protein CASSLESSSYEQYF.

This clonotype was detected many times. The V gene is TRBV29-1, the J gene TRBJ2-7, with 7 bases identical to TRBD1. CDR1 is SQVTM, CDR2 ANQGSEA, per germline. The CDR3 has 12 residues. Unmatched junction bases numbered 5, after V lost 6 bases and J lost 3 bases. CDR3: CSVLGQNYEQYF. CDR3 bases: TGCAGCGTCCTGGGACAGAACTACGAGCAGTACTTC.

In this sample, this clonotype turned up a few times. The chain has TRBV20-1 and TRBJ2-7; possible D gene TRBD1, 6 bases. CDR3 length: 13 residues. The V and J ends lost 3 bases and 2 bases respectively, with 11 bases between them. Germline values: CDR1 DFQATT, CDR2 SNEGSKA (reference sequence). The CDR3 sequence is CSASFRDTYEQYV. CDR3 DNA: TGCAGTGCTAGCTTTCGGGACACCTACGAGCAGTACGTC.

This clonotype was counted between two and nine times. The chain carries TRBV10-3 and TRBJ1-3; 8 positions match TRBD1. The trim removed 7 bases at V and 3 bases at J, leaving 14 bases unmatched. Germline lookup yields CDR1 ENHRY and CDR2 SYGVKD. The CDR3 length is 17 residues. Here the CDR3 DNA reads TGTGCCATCATCAAGGACAGGGACGGACGGGGTGGAAACACCATATATTTT. Its protein product is CAIIKDRDGRGGNTIYF.

This clonotype has a handful of counts. This chain uses TRBV12-3 or TRBV12-4 with TRBJ2-3; D may correspond to TRBD1 or TRBD2 (5 bases each). V gave up 4 bases and J gave up 5 bases, with 10 bases separating them. The CDR3 sequence is 13 residues long. The CDR3 bases are TGTGCCAGCAGTTCGGGACGCGAAGATACGCAGTATTTT. Its translation: CASSSGREDTQYF.

The sample holds a few counts of this clonotype. The chain links TRBV28 to TRBJ2-4; D is ambiguous. This CDR3 region has 13 residues. Germline loops: CDR1 MDHEN, CDR2 SYDVKM. Trimming left V 5 bases short and J 1 base short, with 6 bases between. The CDR3 DNA reads TGTGCCAGCAGTGTGGGGGCCAAAAACATTCAGTACTTC. Amino acids: CASSVGAKNIQYF.

This clonotype was recorded many times. The chain is built from TRBV12-3 or TRBV12-4 and TRBJ2-5; D perhaps matches TRBD2 (5 bases). The ends were cut back, 6 bases at V and 5 bases at J, with 16 bases in the middle. The CDR3 has 14 residues. CDR3 sequence: CASSYTRTGETQYF. Here the CDR3 DNA reads TGTGCCAGCAGCTACACGCGGACTGGGGAGACCCAGTACTTC.

At least ten counts were recorded for this clonotype. The chain is built from TRBV29-1 and TRBJ2-1; a weak D match, TRBD2 (5 bases). V lost 4 bases, J lost 12 bases, and 22 bases lay in between. Germline V gene data show CDR1 as SQVTM and CDR2 as ANQGSEA. The CDR3 extends over 14 amino acids. CDR3 region: CSVGAARWSEGQFF. The CDR3 DNA follows: TGCAGCGTTGGTGCGGCTCGGTGGAGTGAGGGGCAGTTCTTC.

This clonotype has a count of ten or more. V and J are TRBV5-1 and TRBJ1-4; 8 bases are shared with TRBD1. Looked up from germline, CDR1 is SGHRS and CDR2 is YFSETQ. The CDR3 contains 15 residues. The V gene end was trimmed by 7 bases and the J gene end by 4 bases; junction bases not matched to a gene: 9. CDR3 bases: TGCGCCAGCTCAGCCGAGGGACAGGATAATGAAAAACTGTTTTTT. It encodes CASSAEGQDNEKLFF.

The table lists this clonotype with a few counts. The rearrangement joins TRBV9 to TRBJ1-1, with D tentatively TRBD1 (6 bases). Germline CDR1 is SGDLS and CDR2 is YYNGEE. The CDR3 contains 13 residues. V was pared by 4 bases and J by 5 bases, with 12 bases between. CDR3 nucleotides: TGTGCCAGCAGCCCGCAGGGGAGAACTGAAGCTTTCTTT. It translates to CASSPQGRTEAFF.

V gene TRBV2 combines with J gene TRBJ1-6; D is ambiguous. This CDR3 is 15 amino acids long. V lost 6 bases and J lost 3, with 12 bases in between. The germline V gene encodes CDR1 SNHLY and CDR2 FYNNEI. The CDR3 loop is CASRTQANYNSPLHF. CDR3 DNA sequence: TGTGCCAGCAGGACTCAAGCCAACTATAATTCACCCCTCCACTTT.

As regards this clonotype: This may come from a read error, since a much larger clone is one base off. The V gene is TRBV7-6, the J gene TRBJ2-2; the D is unclear. The CDR3 spans 11 residues. The germline V gene has CDR1 SGHVS and CDR2 FNYEAQ. The V end was cut by 2 bases, the J end by 7 bases, with 2 bases between. CDR3 coding DNA: TGTGCCAGCAGCTTAAACGGGGAGCTGTTTTTT. Protein: CASSLNGELFF.

V is TRBV7-9 and J is TRBJ2-7, with TRBD2 matching 7 bases. The CDR3 loop spans 14 amino acids. The germline CDR1 and CDR2 sequences are SEHNR and FQNEAQ (reference sequence). V trimming: 8 bases; J trimming: 2 bases; junction bases outside the gene matches: 9. The CDR3 reads CASSGGGAPYEQYF. The DNA of the CDR3 is TGTGCCAGCTCGGGGGGAGGGGCGCCCTACGAGCAGTACTTC.

This clonotype appeared once. The chain has TRBV9 and TRBJ2-1; 8 nucleotides agree with TRBD2. The V segment lost 4 bases and the J segment 1 base; nucleotides outside the gene matches: 4. CDR1 SGDLS and CDR2 YYNGEE come from the germline V gene. There are 15 residues in the CDR3. CDR3 in DNA: TGTGCCAGCAGCCCAGCGGGGGCTTCCTACAATGAGCAGTTCTTC. Translated, it gives CASSPAGASYNEQFF.

The sample holds many counts of this clonotype. This chain connects TRBV29-1 to TRBJ2-7, with D unclear. This CDR3 region has 12 residues. The germline CDR1 and CDR2 sequences are SQVTM and ANQGSEA. Between the trimmed V and J ends, which lost 8 bases and 3 bases, there was a span of 14 bases. The CDR3 DNA reads TGCAGCTATGTGGGCAATAGCTACGAGCAGTACTTC. It encodes CSYVGNSYEQYF.

This clonotype was observed a single time. CDR3 in amino acids: CASSDLGRNSPLHF. DNA of the CDR3: TGTGCCAGCAGTGATTTGGGACGCAATTCACCCCTCCACTTT. V is TRBV6-1 and J is TRBJ1-6; D possibly corresponds to TRBD1 (5 bases). This CDR3 has 14 amino acids. V was pared by 3 bases and J by 7 bases, with 10 bases between. Germline V gene data show CDR1 as MNHNS and CDR2 as SASEGT.

This clonotype was seen ten or more times. The V gene is TRBV11-2, the J gene TRBJ2-1; TRBD2 might be the D (5 bases). V gave up 4 bases and J gave up 9 bases, with 10 bases separating them. Germline V gene lookup returns CDR1 SGHAT and CDR2 FQNNGV. CDR3 length: 12 amino acids. CDR3 bases: TGTGCCAGCAGCTCTACGAGCGGTGAGCAGTTCTTC. It yields the protein CASSSTSGEQFF.

This clonotype was seen a handful of times. The genes are TRBV14 and TRBJ2-7; D is uncertain. Germline V lookup: CDR1 SGHDN, CDR2 FVKESK. The V end was cut by 3 bases, the J end by 0 bases, with 9 bases between. This CDR3 is 14 amino acids long. Here the CDR3 DNA reads TGTGCCAGCAGCCAGGGGATTCTCTCCTACGAGCAGTACTTC. This translates into CASSQGILSYEQYF. Using reference TRBV14 and TRBJ2-7 for the parts outside the CDR3, the full variable domain is EAGVTQFPSHSVIEKGQTVTLRCDPISGHDNLYWYRRVMGKEIKFLLHFVKESKQDESGMPNNRFLAERTGGTYSTLKVQPAELEDSGVYFCASSQGILSYEQYFGPGTRLTVT.

Concerning this clonotype: The junction differs from germline at one of its ends, possibly a read error. The chain links TRBV20-1 to TRBJ2-1; D may match TRBD1 or TRBD2 (6 bases each). CDR1 DFQATT and CDR2 SNEGSKA come from the germline V gene (reference sequence). This CDR3 region has 16 residues. The CDR3 loop reads CCARDTGGPSYNEQFF. The CDR3 region has the DNA TGCTGTGCTAGAGATACCGGGGGCCCCAGCTACAATGAGCAGTTCTTC.